A single sample gave rise to the 31 T cell receptor beta chains below, sequenced in a study of T cell changes during pregnancy in multiple sclerosis. Only in-frame clones appear in the TCRdb table, and some are missing; sequencing was by immunoSEQ multiplex PCR. The sample shows tens of thousands of clones, approximately 87% of them seen only once. Sequenced here: peripheral blood, sampled after pregnancy. These receptor sequences come from a female donor in good health, enrolled as a control in a pregnancy study.

The chain recombines TRBV7-8 with TRBJ2-7; D ambiguous. Trimming took 5 bases from V and 6 from J, leaving 14 bases between them. Germline CDR1 and CDR2: SGHVS and FQNEAQ. The CDR3 sequence is 13 residues long. The CDR3 DNA is TGTGCCAGCAGCCCTGCGGCCGGTCGCGAGCAGTACTTC. Protein: CASSPAAGREQYF.

The chain has TRBV7-9 and TRBJ1-4; possible D gene TRBD1, 5 bases. Trimming pared 5 bases from V and 7 bases from J, leaving 17 bases between. Germline lookup yields CDR1 SEHNR and CDR2 FQNEAQ (reference sequence). The CDR3 is 15 residues long. This CDR3 is CASSKRGGEGEKLFF. Here the CDR3 DNA reads TGTGCCAGCAGCAAACGGGGGGGAGAGGGTGAAAAACTGTTTTTT.

The chain couples TRBV11-2 to TRBJ2-7; no firm D call. Trimming removed 2 bases at V and 12 bases at J, with 5 bases between. Germline V CDR1 and CDR2: SGHAT, FQNNGV. There are 9 residues in the CDR3. The CDR3 spells CASSLRWYF. The DNA of the CDR3 is TGTGCCAGCAGCTTACGGTGGTACTTC. The full variable domain, its missing parts supplied by reference TRBV11-2 and TRBJ2-7, is EAGVAQSPRYKIIEKRQSVAFWCNPISGHATLYWYQQILGQGPKLLIQFQNNGVVDDSQLPKDRFSAERLKGVDSTLKIQPAKLEDSAVYLCASSLRWYFGPGTRLTVT.

This chain uses TRBV5-1 with TRBJ2-7; 7 positions agree with TRBD2. The germline CDR1 and CDR2 sequences are SGHRS and YFSETQ. The CDR3 loop spans 14 amino acids. The J segment lost 6 bases and the V segment lost 0 bases, leaving 6 bases of the junction unmatched. The CDR3 region is CASSLGGRAAEQYF. CDR3 nucleotide sequence: TGCGCCAGCAGCTTGGGAGGGAGGGCCGCCGAGCAGTACTTC.

CDR3 sequence: CASSYGAPFGNQPQHF. The CDR3 DNA reads as TGTGCCAGCAGTTACGGGGCCCCCTTTGGAAATCAGCCCCAGCATTTT. V and J are TRBV6-5 and TRBJ1-5; D possibly corresponds to TRBD1 (5 bases). The germline V and J ends were trimmed by 2 bases and 4 bases, with 15 bases remaining between them. The length of the CDR3 is 16 residues. Germline CDR1 reads MNHEY; CDR2 reads SVGAGI.

The chain joins TRBV19 to TRBJ1-1; no clear D. The CDR3 has 13 residues. Germline loops: CDR1 LNHDA, CDR2 SQIVND (reference sequence). Trimming removed 5 bases from V and 4 bases from J, with 11 bases in between. This chain's CDR3 is CASSSDWGTEAFF. In nucleotides, the CDR3 is TGTGCCAGTAGTTCGGACTGGGGCACTGAAGCTTTCTTT. The full variable domain, rest sourced from reference TRBV19 and TRBJ1-1, is DGGITQSPKYLFRKEGQNVTLSCEQNLNHDAMYWYRQDPGQGLRLIYYSQIVNDFQKGDIAEGYSVSREKKESFPLTVTSAQKNPTAFYLCASSSDWGTEAFFGQGTRLTVV.

This chain joins TRBV2 and TRBJ1-4; 7 nucleotides match TRBD1. Germline lookup yields CDR1 SNHLY and CDR2 FYNNEI. This CDR3 region has 14 residues. Trimming cost V 8 bases and J 7 bases; bases outside gene matches: 10. The CDR3 spells CASHPTGFGEKLFF. The CDR3 bases are TGTGCCAGCCACCCGACAGGGTTCGGTGAAAAACTGTTTTTT.

This clone was detected only a few times. This chain uses TRBV6-5 with TRBJ1-1; TRBD1 matches 7 bases. The length of the CDR3 is 15 residues. Germline lookup yields CDR1 MNHEY and CDR2 SVGAGI. With 2 bases clipped from V and 0 bases from J, the junction kept 3 bases outside the gene matches. The CDR3 DNA reads as TGTGCCAGCAGTTACAGGGGGCCCATGAACACTGAAGCTTTCTTT. Amino acids: CASSYRGPMNTEAFF.

J is TRBJ1-2 and V is TRBV27; 9 nucleotides line up with TRBD1. V trimming: 0 bases; J trimming: 6 bases; junction bases outside the gene matches: 11. Per the germline V gene, CDR1 is MNHEY and CDR2 is SMNVEV (reference sequence). The CDR3 runs to 17 residues. The CDR3 nucleotides read TGTGCCAGCAGTTTATCGGGACCCCGGGACAGGGAGGATGGCTACACCTTC. It translates to CASSLSGPRDREDGYTF.

The chain recombines TRBV5-4 with TRBJ2-7; TRBD2 matches at 7 bases. The junction had 0 bases not matched to a gene; V was cut back by 0 bases and J by 0 bases. This CDR3 has 14 residues. In germline, CDR1 is SGHNT, CDR2 YYREEE (reference sequence). CDR3 sequence (DNA): TGTGCCAGCAGCTTGGAGCGGGACTCCTACGAGCAGTACTTC. Translation: CASSLERDSYEQYF. Together with reference TRBV5-4 and TRBJ2-7, the CDR3 gives the full variable domain: ETGVTQSPTHLIKTRGQQVTLRCSSQSGHNTVSWYQQALGQGPQFIFQYYREEENGRGNFPPRFSGLQFPNYSSELNVNALELDDSALYLCASSLERDSYEQYFGPGTRLTVT.

This chain joins TRBV4-1 and TRBJ2-5; D is ambiguous. This CDR3 has 12 residues. Between the trimmed V and J ends, which lost 0 bases and 4 bases, there was a span of 3 bases. Germline V gene lookup returns CDR1 MGHRA and CDR2 YSYEKL. CDR3 protein: CASSQDRETQYF. The CDR3 DNA sequence: TGCGCCAGCAGCCAAGATCGAGAGACCCAGTACTTC.

The chain is built from TRBV5-6 and TRBJ2-5, with D perhaps matching TRBD2 (5 bases). Germline CDR1 SGHDT, CDR2 YYEEEE. There are 14 residues in the CDR3. V lost 5 bases to trimming and J lost 2 bases, with 13 bases between them. CDR3 coding DNA: TGTGCCAGCAGATCGTCGGGGAGACAAGAGACCCAGTACTTC. It encodes CASRSSGRQETQYF.

This clone has only a few counts. The chain couples TRBV2 to TRBJ1-1; D uncertain. Germline V CDR1 and CDR2: SNHLY, FYNNEI. Between the trimmed V and J ends, which lost 10 bases and 14 bases, there was a span of 17 bases. The CDR3 loop spans 10 amino acids. The CDR3 reads CAISSGPDFF. The CDR3 DNA reads as TGTGCCATATCTAGCGGGCCGGACTTCTTT.

The genes are TRBV19 and TRBJ1-5, with D possibly TRBD1 on 6 matching bases. Germline CDR1 reads LNHDA; CDR2 reads SQIVND (reference sequence). The V end was cut by 7 bases, the J end by 5 bases, with 18 bases between. The CDR3 loop spans 15 amino acids. CDR3: CASTKITGSYQPQHF. The DNA for the CDR3 is TGTGCCAGTACCAAAATAACAGGGAGCTATCAGCCCCAGCATTTT.

This clone showed up just once. The rearrangement uses TRBV6-6 and TRBJ1-5, with 9 bases that match TRBD1. Trimming removed 6 bases from V and 4 bases from J; junction bases left unmatched: 1. Germline lookup yields CDR1 MNHNY and CDR2 SVGAGI (reference sequence). This CDR3 has 13 residues. The CDR3 loop reads CASRGTGNQPQHF. CDR3 DNA: TGTGCCAGCAGGGGGACAGGGAATCAGCCCCAGCATTTT.

The chain employs TRBV6-1 and TRBJ2-7; 7 bases align to TRBD1. Per the germline V gene, CDR1 is MNHNS and CDR2 is SASEGT. Trimming at V came to 4 bases and at J to 5 bases, leaving 8 bases not matched to a gene. The CDR3 contains 14 residues. CDR3 region: CASSATGLVNEQYF. For the CDR3, the DNA is TGTGCCAGCAGTGCGACAGGGCTCGTAAACGAGCAGTACTTC.

CDR3 DNA sequence: TGTGCCTGGAGTGTAGGGCAGGGGACAGATACGCAGTATTTT. Its translation: CAWSVGQGTDTQYF. This chain links TRBV30 with TRBJ2-3; weak D call: TRBD1 (6 bases). The ends were cut back, 0 bases at V and 3 bases at J, with 10 bases in the middle. CDR1 is GTSNPN and CDR2 is SVGIG in the germline V gene (reference sequence). CDR3 length equals 14 residues.

The genes are TRBV10-3 and TRBJ1-5; D perhaps matches TRBD1 (6 bases). V shed 0 bases and J shed 7 bases, with 13 bases lying between them. Per the germline V gene, CDR1 is ENHRY and CDR2 is SYGVKD. The CDR3 is 15 amino acids. In DNA form, the CDR3 reads TGTGCCATCAGTGAGTCTCCCCACAGGGCCCAGCCCCAGCATTTT. This sequence encodes CAISESPHRAQPQHF.

This chain connects TRBV7-9 to TRBJ2-5; 8 bases map to TRBD2. The V gene end was trimmed by 2 bases and the J gene end by 14 bases; junction bases not matched to a gene: 10. CDR3 size: 13 residues. Germline V gene sequence: CDR1 SEHNR, CDR2 FQNEAQ (reference sequence). CDR3 amino acids: CASSLSALAGRYF. Here the CDR3 DNA reads TGTGCCAGCAGCTTATCTGCTCTAGCGGGCCGTTACTTC.

Comment on this clone: Its ends do not fully match the called genes, so a read error is possible. The chain is built from TRBV7-9 and TRBJ2-1; no definite D call. Germline CDR1 and CDR2: SEHNR and FQNEAQ (reference sequence). The CDR3 loop spans 10 amino acids. The chain's CDR3 is CASSLSDGIF. The CDR3 region has the DNA TGTGCCAGCAGCTTAAGCGACGGCATCTTC.

This chain joins TRBV5-1 and TRBJ2-1; 9 bases are shared with TRBD2. V lost 2 bases and J lost 5; bases outside the gene matches: 5. The CDR3 is 15 amino acids. Germline V gene sequence: CDR1 SGHRS, CDR2 YFSETQ. The CDR3 nucleotides are TGCGCCAGCAGCTTAGATAGCGGGGGTCACAATGAGCAGTTCTTC. It encodes CASSLDSGGHNEQFF.

The chain joins TRBV10-1 to TRBJ2-2, with TRBD1 matching over 7 bases. Per germline, CDR1 WNHNN and CDR2 SYGVQD (reference sequence). The CDR3 extends over 14 amino acids. Trimming cost V 5 bases and J 3 bases; bases outside gene matches: 3. CDR3 residues: CASSSGTDTGELFF. The CDR3, as DNA: TGCGCCAGCAGTTCCGGGACAGACACCGGGGAGCTGTTTTTT.

This clone is a singleton in its sample. V usage is TRBV7-2 and J usage is TRBJ2-7; D gene unclear. CDR1 SGHTA and CDR2 FQGNSA come from the germline V gene. Deletions cut 1 base from V and 3 bases from J, with 13 bases between. CDR3 length: 15 amino acids. The CDR3 DNA reads as TGTGCCAGCAGCTTAGTGGCAAATGCAGACTACGAGCAGTACTTC. It yields the protein CASSLVANADYEQYF.

The rearrangement uses TRBV19 and TRBJ1-3; TRBD1 agrees at 7 bases. CDR1 and CDR2 from the germline V gene are LNHDA and SQIVND (reference sequence). V shed 5 bases, J shed 0 bases, and the junction held 4 bases outside the gene matches. The CDR3 has 15 amino acids. The CDR3 protein is CASSGGQYSGNTIYF. The DNA for the CDR3 is TGTGCCAGTAGTGGGGGACAGTACTCTGGAAACACCATATATTTT.

V usage is TRBV2 and J usage is TRBJ2-3; 13 nucleotides match TRBD2. CDR1 is SNHLY and CDR2 is FYNNEI in the germline V gene. V lost 7 bases, J lost 7 bases, and 8 bases stayed unmatched. CDR3 length equals 15 residues. CDR3: CASIGGTSGTYTQYF. The DNA for the CDR3 is TGTGCCAGCATTGGGGGGACTAGCGGGACGTATACGCAGTATTTT.

The chain combines TRBV12-5 with TRBJ1-2; D is uncertain. Between the trimmed V and J ends, which lost 1 base and 4 bases, there was a span of 7 bases. Germline CDR1 LGHNT, CDR2 FRNRAP. The CDR3 has 13 residues. CDR3 sequence (DNA): TGTGCTAGTGGTTTGGCCGTATCCTATGGCTACACCTTC. This translates into CASGLAVSYGYTF.

This chain links TRBV9 with TRBJ2-7, with D possibly matching TRBD2 (6 bases). Germline CDR1 and CDR2: SGDLS and YYNGEE. Trimming left V 0 bases short and J 6 bases short, with 13 bases between. The CDR3 runs to 14 residues. For the CDR3, the DNA is TGTGCCAGCAGCGTAGGTCCCTACGGGAGCGAGCAGTACTTC. This sequence encodes CASSVGPYGSEQYF.

V and J are TRBV19 and TRBJ2-3, with TRBD2 matching over 8 bases. V lost 9 bases to trimming and J lost 4 bases; unmatched junction nucleotides: 9. The germline V gene encodes CDR1 LNHDA and CDR2 SQIVND (reference sequence). CDR3 size: 14 residues. The CDR3 DNA reads as TGTGCCAGCGAAACTAGCGGTAGGGCAGATACGCAGTATTTT. Amino acid sequence: CASETSGRADTQYF.

The J gene is TRBJ2-5, the V gene TRBV19; possibly TRBD2 for D (6 bases). Germline CDR1 and CDR2: LNHDA and SQIVND (reference sequence). CDR3 length: 12 amino acids. V lost 6 bases and J 2 bases, leaving 7 bases between the germline ends. The CDR3 DNA follows: TGTGCCAGTAGAGGACTACAAGAGACCCAGTACTTC. Protein: CASRGLQETQYF.

This clone showed up just a few times. The chain employs TRBV19 and TRBJ1-2; no definite D call. CDR3 length equals 13 residues. In germline, CDR1 is LNHDA, CDR2 SQIVND (reference sequence). The ends were cut back, 9 bases at V and 7 bases at J, with 18 bases in the middle. The CDR3 here is CASSPVKSSGYTF. CDR3 coding DNA: TGTGCCAGCTCCCCAGTAAAATCTAGTGGCTACACCTTC. Full variable domain (outside the CDR3, taken from reference TRBV19 and TRBJ1-2): DGGITQSPKYLFRKEGQNVTLSCEQNLNHDAMYWYRQDPGQGLRLIYYSQIVNDFQKGDIAEGYSVSREKKESFPLTVTSAQKNPTAFYLCASSPVKSSGYTFGSGTRLTVV.

The J gene is TRBJ1-3, the V gene TRBV19; D may be TRBD1 (6 bases). Germline CDR1 is LNHDA and CDR2 is SQIVND (reference sequence). The CDR3 spans 17 residues. Trimming removed 2 bases from V and 2 bases from J, with 16 bases in between. In nucleotides, the CDR3 is TGTGCCAGTAGTATACGACAGGTCCCCGCGGCTGGAAACACCATATATTTT. Translation gives CASSIRQVPAAGNTIYF.